The clone carrying this T cell receptor (beta chain) was found a few times. Its antigen remains unidentified. This CDR3 contains 19 residues. Germline V gene data show CDR1 as MNHEY and CDR2 as SVGEGT. Trimming stripped 6 bases from V and 0 bases from J, with 24 bases between. This sample was taken from a study of vaccination and CD4 T cells after COVID-19. Study-level background: With a range of 35 to 161, the median interval from diagnosis to drawing post-COVID samples was around 93 days.

Treatment given: roughly 10-day PBMC culture with coronavirus spike peptide pools or control peptides (ViraFEST assay). The authors isolated CD4+ T cells by negative selection after approximately ten days of culture. The Oncomine TCR Beta short-read assay was what sequenced the DNA obtained from cultured CD4+ T cells. TCRdb ran MiXCR on the PCR reads and lists one entry per CDR3 protein. The data contain some 20,000 distinct CDR3 sequences, around 29% of them seen just once; the ten biggest clones take up approximately 15%. Sequenced: cultured CD4+ T cells from blood. The rearrangement uses TRBV6-2 or TRBV6-3 and TRBJ2-4; D may be TRBD2 (7 bases). This sequence originates from a human donor with COVID-19. The CDR3: CASSLTTGGGRPAKNIQYF. The CDR3 DNA sequence: TGTGCCAGCAGCCTCACGACGGGGGGCGGAAGGCCAGCCAAAAACATTCAGTACTTC.